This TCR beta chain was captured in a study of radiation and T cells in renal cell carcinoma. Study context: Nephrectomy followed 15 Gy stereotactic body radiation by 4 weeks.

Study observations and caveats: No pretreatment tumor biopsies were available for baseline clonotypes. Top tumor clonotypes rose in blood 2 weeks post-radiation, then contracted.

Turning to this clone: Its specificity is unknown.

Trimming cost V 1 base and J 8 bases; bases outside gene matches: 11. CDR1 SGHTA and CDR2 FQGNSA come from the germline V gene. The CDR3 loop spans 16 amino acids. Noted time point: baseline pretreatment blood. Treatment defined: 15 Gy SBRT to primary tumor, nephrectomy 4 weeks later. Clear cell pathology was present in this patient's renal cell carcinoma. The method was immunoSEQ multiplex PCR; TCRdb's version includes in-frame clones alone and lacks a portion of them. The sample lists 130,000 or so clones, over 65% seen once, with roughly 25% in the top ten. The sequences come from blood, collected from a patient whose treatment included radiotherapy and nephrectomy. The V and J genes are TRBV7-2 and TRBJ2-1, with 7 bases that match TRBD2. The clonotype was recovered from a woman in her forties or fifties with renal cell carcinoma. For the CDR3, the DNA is TGTGCCAGCAGCTTAGTATCCAGCGGGAACTCGGATGAGCAGTTCTTC. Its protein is CASSLVSSGNSDEQFF.